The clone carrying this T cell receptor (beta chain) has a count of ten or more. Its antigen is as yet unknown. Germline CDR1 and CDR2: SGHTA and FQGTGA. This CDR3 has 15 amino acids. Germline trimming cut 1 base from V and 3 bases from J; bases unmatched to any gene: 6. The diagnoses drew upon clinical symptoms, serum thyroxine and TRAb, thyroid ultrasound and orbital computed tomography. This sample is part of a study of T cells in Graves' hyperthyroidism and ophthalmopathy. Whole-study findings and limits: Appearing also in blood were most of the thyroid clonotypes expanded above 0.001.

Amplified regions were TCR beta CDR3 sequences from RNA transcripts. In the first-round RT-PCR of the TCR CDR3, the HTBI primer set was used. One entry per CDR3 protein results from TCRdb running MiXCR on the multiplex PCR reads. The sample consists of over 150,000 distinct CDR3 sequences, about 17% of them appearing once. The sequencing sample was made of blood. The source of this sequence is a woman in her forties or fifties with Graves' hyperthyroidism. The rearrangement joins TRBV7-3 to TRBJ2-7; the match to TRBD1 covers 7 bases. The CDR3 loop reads CASSLRGRGNYEQYF. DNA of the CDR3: TGTGCCAGCAGCTTAAGAGGCAGGGGGAACTACGAGCAGTACTTC.